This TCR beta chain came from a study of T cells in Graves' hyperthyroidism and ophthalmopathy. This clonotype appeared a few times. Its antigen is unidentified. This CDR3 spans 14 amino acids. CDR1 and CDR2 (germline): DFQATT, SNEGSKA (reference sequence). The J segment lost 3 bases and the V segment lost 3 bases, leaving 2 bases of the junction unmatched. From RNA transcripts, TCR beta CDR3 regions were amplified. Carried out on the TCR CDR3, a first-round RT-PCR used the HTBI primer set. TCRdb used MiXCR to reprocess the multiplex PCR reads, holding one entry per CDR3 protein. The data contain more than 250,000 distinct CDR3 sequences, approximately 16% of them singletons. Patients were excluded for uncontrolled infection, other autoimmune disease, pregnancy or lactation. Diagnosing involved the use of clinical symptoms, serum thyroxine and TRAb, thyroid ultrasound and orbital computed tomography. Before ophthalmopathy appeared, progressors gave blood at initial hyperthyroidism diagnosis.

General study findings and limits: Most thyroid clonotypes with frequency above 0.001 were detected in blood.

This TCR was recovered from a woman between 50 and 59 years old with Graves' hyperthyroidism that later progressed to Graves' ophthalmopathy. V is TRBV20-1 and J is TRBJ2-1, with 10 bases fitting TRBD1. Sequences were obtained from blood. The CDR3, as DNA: TGCAGTGCTAGTCGGGACAGGGGCTACAATGAGCAGTTCTTC. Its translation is CSASRDRGYNEQFF.